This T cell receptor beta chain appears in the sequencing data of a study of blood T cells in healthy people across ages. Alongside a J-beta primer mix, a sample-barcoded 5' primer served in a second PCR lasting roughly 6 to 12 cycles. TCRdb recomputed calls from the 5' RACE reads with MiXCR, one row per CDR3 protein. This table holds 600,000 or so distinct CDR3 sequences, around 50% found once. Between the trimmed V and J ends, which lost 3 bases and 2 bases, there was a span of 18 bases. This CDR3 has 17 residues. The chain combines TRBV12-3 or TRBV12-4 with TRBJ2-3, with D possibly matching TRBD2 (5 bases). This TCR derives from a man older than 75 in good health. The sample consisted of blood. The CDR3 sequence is CASSFGGSWMTTDTQYF. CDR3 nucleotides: TGTGCCAGCAGTTTTGGAGGTAGCTGGATGACCACAGATACGCAGTATTTT.